This paragraph covers one T cell receptor beta chain sequence. The data stem from a study of blood T cell repertoires in COVID-19. Germline V gene sequence: CDR1 KGHSH, CDR2 LQKENI. CDR3 size: 17 residues. V was shortened by 1 base and J by 2 bases, with 17 bases between the two germline ends. In the original analysis: Nucleated cell number was recorded as an estimate derived from reference gene primer amplification. Repertoires were generated with immunoSEQ multiplex PCR, while TCRdb's copy carries only in-frame clones and drops some. V and J calls and clone size are as listed in that table; D and trimming were resolved from the DNA. The data contain fewer than 400,000 clones, roughly 86% of them seen just once; the ten biggest clones take up about 8.9%. Self-reported history from a screening survey and questionnaire set each donor's cohort. Each recovered donor of Cohort 3 presented with two negative PCRs, clearance, or symptom resolution.

The source material was PBMCs or T cells enriched from blood (not recorded which). The gene calls are TRBV18 and TRBJ2-5; perhaps TRBD1 as D (7 bases). The TCR originated in a woman under 30 who had recovered from COVID-19. The CDR3 DNA sequence: TGTGCCAGCTCACCACTAACGGCAGGGGGGATTCAAGAGACCCAGTACTTC. Translating it yields CASSPLTAGGIQETQYF.